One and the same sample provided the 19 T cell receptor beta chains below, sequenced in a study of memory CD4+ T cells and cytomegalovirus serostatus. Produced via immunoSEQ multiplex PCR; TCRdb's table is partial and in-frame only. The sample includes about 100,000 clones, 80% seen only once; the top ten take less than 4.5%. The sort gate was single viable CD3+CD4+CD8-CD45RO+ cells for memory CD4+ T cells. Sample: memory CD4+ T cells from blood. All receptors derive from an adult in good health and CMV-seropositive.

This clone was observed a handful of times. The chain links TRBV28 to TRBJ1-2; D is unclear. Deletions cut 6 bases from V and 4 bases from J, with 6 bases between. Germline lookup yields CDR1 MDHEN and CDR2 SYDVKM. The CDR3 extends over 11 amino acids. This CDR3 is CASSQIYGYTF. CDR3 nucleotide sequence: TGTGCCAGCAGCCAAATCTATGGCTACACCTTC.

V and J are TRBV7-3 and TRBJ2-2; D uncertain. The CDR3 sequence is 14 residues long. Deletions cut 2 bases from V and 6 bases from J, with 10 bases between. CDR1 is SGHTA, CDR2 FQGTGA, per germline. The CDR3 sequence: CASSLGLAAGELFF. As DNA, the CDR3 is TGTGCCAGCAGCTTAGGGCTTGCGGCCGGGGAGCTGTTTTTT.

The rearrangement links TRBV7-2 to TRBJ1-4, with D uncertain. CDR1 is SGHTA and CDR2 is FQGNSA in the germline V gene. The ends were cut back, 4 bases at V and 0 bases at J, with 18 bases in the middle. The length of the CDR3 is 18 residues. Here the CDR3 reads CASSYTGGGMATNEKLFF. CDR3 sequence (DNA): TGTGCCAGCAGCTACACCGGCGGTGGGATGGCAACTAATGAAAAACTGTTTTTT.

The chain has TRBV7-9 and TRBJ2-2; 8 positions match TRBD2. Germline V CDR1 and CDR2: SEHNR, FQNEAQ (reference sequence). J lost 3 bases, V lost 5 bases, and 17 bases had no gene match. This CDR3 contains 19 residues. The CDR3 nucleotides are TGTGCCAGCAGCAGAGGACGGATTGGGACTAGTAGTGACACCGGGGAGCTGTTTTTT. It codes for CASSRGRIGTSSDTGELFF. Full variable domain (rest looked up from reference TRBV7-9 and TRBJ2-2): DTGVSQNPRHKITKRGQNVTFRCDPISEHNRLYWYRQTLGQGPEFLTYFQNEAQLEKSRLLSDRFSAERPKGSFSTLEIQRTEQGDSAMYLCASSRGRIGTSSDTGELFFGEGSRLTVL.

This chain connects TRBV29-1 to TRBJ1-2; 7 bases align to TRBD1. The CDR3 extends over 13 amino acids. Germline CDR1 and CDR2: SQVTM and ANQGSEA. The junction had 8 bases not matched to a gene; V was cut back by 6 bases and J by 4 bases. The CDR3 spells CSVGLGGSYGYTF. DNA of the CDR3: TGCAGCGTCGGCTTAGGGGGCAGCTATGGCTACACCTTC.

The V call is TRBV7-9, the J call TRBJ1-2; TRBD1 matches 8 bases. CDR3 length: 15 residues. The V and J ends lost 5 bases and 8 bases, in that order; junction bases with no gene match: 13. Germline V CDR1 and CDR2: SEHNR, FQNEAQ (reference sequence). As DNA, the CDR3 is TGTGCCAGCAGCCAAATCCGGCAGGGGGCTCGGGGCTACACCTTC. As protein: CASSQIRQGARGYTF.

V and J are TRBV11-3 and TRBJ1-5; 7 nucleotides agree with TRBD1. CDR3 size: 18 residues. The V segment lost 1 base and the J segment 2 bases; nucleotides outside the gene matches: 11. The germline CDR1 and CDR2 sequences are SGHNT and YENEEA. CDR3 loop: CASSLGDSARVGNQPQHF. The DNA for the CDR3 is TGTGCCAGCAGCTTAGGGGACAGCGCCCGGGTGGGCAATCAGCCCCAGCATTTT.

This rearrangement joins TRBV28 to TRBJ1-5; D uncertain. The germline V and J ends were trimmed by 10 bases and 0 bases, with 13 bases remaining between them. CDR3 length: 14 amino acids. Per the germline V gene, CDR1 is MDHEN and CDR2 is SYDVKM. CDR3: CATSRGDSNQPQHF. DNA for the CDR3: TGTGCCACTTCCCGTGGAGATAGCAATCAGCCCCAGCATTTT. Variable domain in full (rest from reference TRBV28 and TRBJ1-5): DVKVTQSSRYLVKRTGEKVFLECVQDMDHENMFWYRQDPGLGLRLIYFSYDVKMKEKGDIPEGYSVSREKKERFSLILESASTNQTSMYLCATSRGDSNQPQHFGDGTRLSIL.

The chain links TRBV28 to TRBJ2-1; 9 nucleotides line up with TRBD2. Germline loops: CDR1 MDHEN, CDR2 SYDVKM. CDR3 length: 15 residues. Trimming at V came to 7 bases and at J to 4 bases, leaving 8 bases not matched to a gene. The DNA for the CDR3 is TGTGCCAGCATTCAGCGAACTAGCGGGTACAATGAGCAGTTCTTC. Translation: CASIQRTSGYNEQFF.

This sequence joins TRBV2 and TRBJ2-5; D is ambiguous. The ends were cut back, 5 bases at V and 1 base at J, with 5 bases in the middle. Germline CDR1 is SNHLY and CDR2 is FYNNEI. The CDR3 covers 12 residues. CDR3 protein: CASSTTQETQYF. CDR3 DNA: TGTGCCAGCAGTACAACCCAAGAGACCCAGTACTTC.

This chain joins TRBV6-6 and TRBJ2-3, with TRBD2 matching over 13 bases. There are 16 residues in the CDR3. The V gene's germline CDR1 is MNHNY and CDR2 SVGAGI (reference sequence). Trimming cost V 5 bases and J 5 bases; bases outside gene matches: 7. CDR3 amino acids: CASSPGLAGVGDTQYF. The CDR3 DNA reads TGTGCCAGCAGTCCAGGACTAGCGGGAGTGGGAGATACGCAGTATTTT.

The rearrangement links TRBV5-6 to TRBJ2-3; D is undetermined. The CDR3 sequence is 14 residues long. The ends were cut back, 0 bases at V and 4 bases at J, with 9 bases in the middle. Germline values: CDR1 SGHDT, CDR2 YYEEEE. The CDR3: CASSLERVADTQYF. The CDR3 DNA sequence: TGTGCCAGCAGCTTGGAAAGGGTAGCAGATACGCAGTATTTT.

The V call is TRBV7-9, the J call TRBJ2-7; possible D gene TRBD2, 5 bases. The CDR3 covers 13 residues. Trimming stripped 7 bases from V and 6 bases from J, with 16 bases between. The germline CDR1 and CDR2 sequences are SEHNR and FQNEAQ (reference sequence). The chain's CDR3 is CASNDYARGEQYF. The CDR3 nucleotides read TGTGCCAGCAACGACTACGCCCGGGGCGAGCAGTACTTC.

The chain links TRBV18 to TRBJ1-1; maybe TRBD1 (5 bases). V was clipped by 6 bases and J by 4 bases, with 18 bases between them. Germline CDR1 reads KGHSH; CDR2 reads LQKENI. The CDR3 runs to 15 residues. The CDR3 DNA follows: TGTGCCAGCTCTCCTAGGGTGGGGCCCGCCACTGAAGCTTTCTTT. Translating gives CASSPRVGPATEAFF.

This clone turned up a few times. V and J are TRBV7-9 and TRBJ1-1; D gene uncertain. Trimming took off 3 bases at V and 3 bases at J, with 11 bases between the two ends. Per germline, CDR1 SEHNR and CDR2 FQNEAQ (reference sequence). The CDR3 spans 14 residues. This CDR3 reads CASSFGVGYTEAFF. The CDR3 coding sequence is TGTGCCAGCAGCTTTGGGGTAGGGTACACTGAAGCTTTCTTT. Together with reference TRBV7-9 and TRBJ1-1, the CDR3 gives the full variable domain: DTGVSQNPRHKITKRGQNVTFRCDPISEHNRLYWYRQTLGQGPEFLTYFQNEAQLEKSRLLSDRFSAERPKGSFSTLEIQRTEQGDSAMYLCASSFGVGYTEAFFGQGTRLTVV.

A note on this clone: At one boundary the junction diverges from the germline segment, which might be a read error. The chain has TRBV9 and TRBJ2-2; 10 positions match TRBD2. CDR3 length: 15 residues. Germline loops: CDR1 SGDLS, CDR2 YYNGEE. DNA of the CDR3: TGTGCCAGCAGCACGCTAGCGGGAGCGACCGGGGAGCTGCTTTTT. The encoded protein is CASSTLAGATGELLF.

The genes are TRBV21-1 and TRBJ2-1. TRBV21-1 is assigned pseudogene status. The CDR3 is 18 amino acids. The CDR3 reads CASSPPHGACPDSHEQFF. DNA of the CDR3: TGTGCCAGCAGCCCCCCCCACGGGGCCTGTCCGGACTCCCATGAGCAGTTCTTC.

Written as DNA, the CDR3 is TGTGCCAGCACGGGGGGCAGGGGGTCTGTTGGCTACACCTTC. Translation gives CASTGGRGSVGYTF. The gene calls are TRBV28 and TRBJ1-2; 7 positions agree with TRBD1. This CDR3 comprises 14 residues. Trimming removed 7 bases from V and 7 bases from J; junction bases left unmatched: 12. Germline CDR1 reads MDHEN; CDR2 reads SYDVKM.

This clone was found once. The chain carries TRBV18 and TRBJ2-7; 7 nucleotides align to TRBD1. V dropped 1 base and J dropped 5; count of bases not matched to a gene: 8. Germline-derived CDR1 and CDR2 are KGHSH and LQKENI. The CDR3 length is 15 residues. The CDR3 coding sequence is TGTGCCAGCTCACCACAGAGGGACAGCGAAAACGAGCAGTACTTC. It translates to CASSPQRDSENEQYF.